What follows describes a single T cell receptor (beta chain). The sample is drawn from a study of blood T cells in healthy people across ages. There were at least 5.5 micrograms of total RNA extracted from every sample. A second 7 to 11 cycle PCR used barcoded and J-beta primers. TCRdb reanalysed the 5' RACE reads using MiXCR and keeps one entry per CDR3 protein. Found here are under 2,000,000 distinct CDR3 sequences, 40% to 55% of them singletons; the top ten hold approximately 2.1%. Looked up from germline, CDR1 is SGHNT and CDR2 is YENEEA. The CDR3 is 15 amino acids. This clonotype was obtained from a woman between 40 and 50 years old in good health. This chain links TRBV11-3 with TRBJ2-7, with a weak D call TRBD1 (5 bases). The J call may be faulty, since TRBJ2-5 better matches the DNA end. The sample comprised blood. Here the CDR3 DNA reads TGTGCCAGCAGCTTAGACGGACAAACGCAAGAGACCCAGTACTTC. Protein: CASSLDGQTQETQYF.